The rows below give T cell receptor beta chains drawn from one sample of a study of control samples from healthy donors and cancer patients. Sequencing used immunoSEQ multiplex PCR; TCRdb keeps in-frame clones, though not all of them. The sample lists 75,000 to 95,000 clones, 80% to 95% seen once, with 1.5% in the top ten. What was sequenced was blood. Every receptor here comes from a woman aged 25 to 39 in good health. Both conserved end residues are part of each CDR3.

j_gene | v_gene | CDR3aa
TRBJ2-5 | TRBV11-2 | CASSPTSGGAETQYF
TRBJ1-2 | TRBV12-3/TRBV12-4 | CASSSHYGYTF
TRBJ2-6 | TRBV7-3 | CASSLRGGLAGVGSGANVLTF
TRBJ1-6 | TRBV4-1 | CASSQLDLVQANSPLHF
TRBJ2-5 | TRBV12-3/TRBV12-4 | CASSRTGWETQYF
TRBJ1-1 | TRBV27 | CASREKGGLGTEAFF
TRBJ1-4 | TRBV4-2 | CASSTRQGQGEKLFF
TRBJ2-7 | TRBV11-2 | CASGARGPTGLSSYEQYF
TRBJ1-6 | TRBV3-1/TRBV3-2 | CASSQVRSNSPLHF
TRBJ1-5 | TRBV6-6 | CASSYTGPYSNQPQHF
TRBJ1-1 | TRBV10-3 | CAISGTGRTEAFF
TRBJ2-3 | TRBV9 | CASSPSLSGSHTDTQYF
TRBJ1-3 | TRBV6-1 | CASSERQGWGGNTIYF
TRBJ1-4 | TRBV6-5 | CASSYRTGRSEKLFF
TRBJ1-2 | TRBV3-1/TRBV3-2 | CASSLGGSYGYTF
TRBJ2-1 | TRBV7-9 | CASSFLGLAVSYNEQFF
TRBJ1-1 | TRBV6-5 | CASSYRQGTTEAFF
TRBJ2-7 | TRBV7-9 | CASSLGSYEQYF
TRBJ1-1 | TRBV5-8 | CASSFMGGASNTEAFF
TRBJ2-1 | TRBV27 | CASSSPTVANEQFF
TRBJ1-3 | TRBV7-8 | CASSLGAGSGNTIYF